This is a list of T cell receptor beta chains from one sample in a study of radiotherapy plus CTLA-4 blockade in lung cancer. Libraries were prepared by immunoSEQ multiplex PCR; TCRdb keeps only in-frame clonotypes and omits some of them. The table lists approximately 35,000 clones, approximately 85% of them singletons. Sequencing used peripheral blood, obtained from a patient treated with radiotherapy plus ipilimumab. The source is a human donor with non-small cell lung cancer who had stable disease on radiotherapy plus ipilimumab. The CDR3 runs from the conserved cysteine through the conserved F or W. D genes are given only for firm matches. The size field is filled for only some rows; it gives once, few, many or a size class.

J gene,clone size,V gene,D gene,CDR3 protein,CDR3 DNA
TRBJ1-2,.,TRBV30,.,CASWTAPRGYTF,TGTGCCTCCTGGACAGCCCCCAGAGGCTACACCTTC
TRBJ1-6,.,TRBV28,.,CASRGDRRQAPYNSPLHF,TGTGCCAGCAGGGGAGACCGTCGGCAGGCCCCATATAATTCACCCCTCCACTTT
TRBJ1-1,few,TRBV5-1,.,CASSLGGAVVMNTEAFF,TGCGCCAGCAGCTTGGGGGGAGCGGTAGTTATGAACACTGAAGCTTTCTTT
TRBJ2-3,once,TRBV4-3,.,CASSPYGLSTDTQYF,TGCGCCAGCAGCCCGTACGGTCTTAGCACAGATACGCAGTATTTT
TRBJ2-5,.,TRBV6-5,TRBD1,CASRPDRAQETQYF,TGTGCCAGCAGGCCGGACAGGGCCCAAGAGACCCAGTACTTC
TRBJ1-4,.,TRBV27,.,CASSLYTEGDEKLFF,TGTGCCAGCAGTCTGTACACAGAGGGGGATGAAAAACTGTTTTTT
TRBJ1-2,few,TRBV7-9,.,CASSAREGGYTF,TGTGCCAGCAGCGCTCGGGAGGGAGGCTACACCTTC
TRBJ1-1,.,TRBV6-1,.,CASSELGLNTEAFF,TGTGCCAGCAGTGAACTGGGGCTCAACACTGAAGCTTTCTTT
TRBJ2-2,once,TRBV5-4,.,CASSLSRSTGELFF,TGTGCCAGCAGCTTGAGTCGGTCCACCGGGGAGCTGTTTTTT
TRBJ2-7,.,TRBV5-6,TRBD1,CASSWGQGAGEQYF,TGTGCCAGCAGCTGGGGACAGGGGGCGGGAGAGCAGTACTTC
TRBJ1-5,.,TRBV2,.,CASSNPQGQLNQPQHF,TGTGCCAGCAGCAACCCCCAAGGACAGCTCAATCAGCCCCAGCATTTT
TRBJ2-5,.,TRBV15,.,CATSRDKLSQETQYF,TGTGCCACCAGCAGAGATAAGCTTTCGCAAGAGACCCAGTACTTC
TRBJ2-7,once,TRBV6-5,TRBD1,CASSYRGQGTYEQYF,TGTGCCAGCAGTTACCGGGGACAGGGCACCTACGAGCAGTACTTC
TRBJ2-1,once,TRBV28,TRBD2,CASSLAGGPYNEQFF,TGTGCCAGCAGCCTAGCGGGAGGGCCCTACAATGAGCAGTTCTTC
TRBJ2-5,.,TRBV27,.,CASRMGRNRGETQYF,TGTGCCAGCAGGATGGGTAGGAATAGAGGAGAGACCCAGTACTTC
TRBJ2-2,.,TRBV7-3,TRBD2,CASSLVSGSSSGELFF,TGTGCCAGCAGCTTAGTTAGCGGGAGCAGCTCCGGGGAGCTGTTTTTT
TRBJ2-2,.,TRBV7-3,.,CASSFRQGAGGELFF,TGTGCCAGCAGCTTTCGTCAGGGAGCGGGCGGGGAGCTGTTTTTT
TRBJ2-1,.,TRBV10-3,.,CAISDSAGFYNEQFF,TGTGCCATCAGTGATTCCGCGGGATTCTACAATGAGCAGTTCTTC
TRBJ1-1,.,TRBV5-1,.,CASSWTANTEAFF,TGCGCCAGCAGCTGGACAGCGAACACTGAAGCTTTCTTT
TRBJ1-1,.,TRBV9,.,CASSVSFGDTEAFF,TGTGCCAGCAGCGTATCGTTTGGAGACACTGAAGCTTTCTTT
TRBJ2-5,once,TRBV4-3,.,CASSQDSPGETQYF,TGCGCCAGCAGCCAAGATAGTCCAGGCGAGACCCAGTACTTC
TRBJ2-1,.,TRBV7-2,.,CASSPEVGEQFF,TGTGCCAGCAGCCCCGAGGTTGGGGAGCAGTTCTTC
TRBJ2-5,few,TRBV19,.,CASSRDSQETQYF,TGTGCCAGTAGTAGAGACAGCCAAGAGACCCAGTACTTC
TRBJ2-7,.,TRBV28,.,CASSSIRGGTEVFYEQYF,TGTGCCAGCAGCTCAATCAGAGGGGGGACAGAGGTCTTCTACGAGCAGTACTTC
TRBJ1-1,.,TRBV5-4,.,CASSLTVMNTEAFF,TGTGCCAGCAGCTTGACAGTCATGAACACTGAAGCTTTCTTT
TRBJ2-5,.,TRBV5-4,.,CASSFPSQETQYF,TGTGCCAGCAGCTTCCCCTCTCAAGAGACCCAGTACTTC
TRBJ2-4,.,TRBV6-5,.,CASSSDGRLAKNIQYF,TGTGCCAGCAGTTCTGACGGAAGACTAGCCAAAAACATTCAGTACTTC
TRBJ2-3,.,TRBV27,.,CASSIGGTDTQYF,TGTGCCAGCAGCATTGGAGGTACAGATACGCAGTATTTT
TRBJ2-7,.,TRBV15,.,CATSSPGKSEEQYF,TGTGCCACCAGCAGTCCGGGGAAGTCTGAGGAGCAGTACTTC
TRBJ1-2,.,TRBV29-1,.,CSVETSVNYGYTF,TGCAGCGTTGAAACGTCGGTCAACTATGGCTACACCTTC
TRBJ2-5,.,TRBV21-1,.,CASSKRTELYQETQYF,TGTGCCAGCAGCAAGCGGACAGAACTGTACCAAGAGACCCAGTACTTC
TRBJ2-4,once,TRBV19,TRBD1,CASSIRDRVKNIQYF,TGTGCCAGTAGTATTCGGGACAGAGTTAAAAACATTCAGTACTTC
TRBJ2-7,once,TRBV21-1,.,CASSKGDRVFHEQYF,TGTGCCAGCAGCAAAGGGGACAGGGTTTTCCACGAGCAGTACTTC
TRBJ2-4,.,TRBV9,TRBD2,CASSAGGGPPGDIQYF,TGTGCCAGCAGCGCGGGGGGGGGACCGCCCGGGGACATTCAGTACTTC
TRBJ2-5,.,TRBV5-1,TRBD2,CASSFGGGIETQYF,TGCGCCAGCAGCTTTGGGGGGGGAATAGAGACCCAGTACTTC
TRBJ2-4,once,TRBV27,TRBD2,CASSLVASGRTKNIQYF,TGTGCCAGCAGTTTGGTAGCTAGCGGGAGGACCAAAAACATTCAGTACTTC
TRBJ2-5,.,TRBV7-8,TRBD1,CASSLDRAETQYF,TGTGCCAGCAGCCTGGACAGGGCAGAGACCCAGTACTTC
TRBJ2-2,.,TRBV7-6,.,CASCLGGKNTGELFF,TGTGCCAGCTGTCTTGGGGGGAAGAACACCGGGGAGCTGTTTTTT
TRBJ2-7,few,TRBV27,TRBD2,CASSHPERGQEQYF,TGTGCCAGCAGCCACCCCGAGCGGGGTCAAGAGCAGTACTTC
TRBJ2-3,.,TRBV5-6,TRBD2,CASSLAPSGRPDTQYF,TGTGCCAGCAGCTTGGCCCCTAGCGGGAGGCCAGATACGCAGTATTTT
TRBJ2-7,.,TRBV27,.,CASSRDPRTAAYEQYF,TGTGCCAGCAGTCGTGACCCAAGGACAGCGGCCTACGAGCAGTACTTC
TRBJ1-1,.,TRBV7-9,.,CASSPPTRGHYTEAFF,TGTGCCAGCAGCCCCCCTACCAGGGGCCACTACACTGAAGCTTTCTTT
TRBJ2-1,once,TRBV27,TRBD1,CASSLRTGSIYNEQFF,TGTGCCAGCAGTTTGAGGACAGGTTCTATCTACAATGAGCAGTTCTTC
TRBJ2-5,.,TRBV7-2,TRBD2,CASSLVSGNRETQYF,TGTGCCAGCAGCTTAGTTAGCGGGAATAGGGAGACCCAGTACTTC
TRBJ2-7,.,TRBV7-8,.,CASSQTAISGLAYEQYF,TGTGCCAGCAGTCAGACGGCTATATCGGGACTGGCCTACGAGCAGTACTTC